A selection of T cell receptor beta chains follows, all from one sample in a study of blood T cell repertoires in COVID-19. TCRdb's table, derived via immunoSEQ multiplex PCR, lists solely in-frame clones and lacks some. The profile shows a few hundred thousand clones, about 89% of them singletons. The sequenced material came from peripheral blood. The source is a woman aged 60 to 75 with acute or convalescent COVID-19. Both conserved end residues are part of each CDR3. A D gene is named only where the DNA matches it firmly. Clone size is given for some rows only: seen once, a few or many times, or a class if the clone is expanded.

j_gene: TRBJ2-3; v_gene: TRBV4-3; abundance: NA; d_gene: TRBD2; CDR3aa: CASSQEGLATDTQYF; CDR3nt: TGCGCCAGCAGCCAAGAAGGACTAGCCACAGATACGCAGTATTTT
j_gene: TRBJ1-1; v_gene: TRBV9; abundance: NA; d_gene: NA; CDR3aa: CASSVVETRAFF; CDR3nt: TGTGCCAGCAGCGTAGTTGAGACCAGGGCTTTCTTT
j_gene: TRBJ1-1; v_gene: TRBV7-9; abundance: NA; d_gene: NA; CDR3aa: CASSSLNSNTEAFF; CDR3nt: TGTGCCAGCAGCAGCTTAAATTCGAACACTGAAGCTTTCTTT
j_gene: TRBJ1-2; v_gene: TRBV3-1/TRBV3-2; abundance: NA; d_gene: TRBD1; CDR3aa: CASSPGTGEGYTF; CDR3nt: TGTGCCAGCAGCCCTGGGACAGGGGAGGGCTACACCTTC
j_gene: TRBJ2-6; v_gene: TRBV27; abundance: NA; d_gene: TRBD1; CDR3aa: CASRRTGGDYSSGANVLTF; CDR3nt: TGTGCCAGCAGGCGAACAGGGGGCGATTACAGCTCTGGGGCCAACGTCCTGACTTTC
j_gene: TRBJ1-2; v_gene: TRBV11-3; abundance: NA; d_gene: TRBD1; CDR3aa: CASSHGQDNYGYTF; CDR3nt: TGTGCCAGCAGCCACGGACAGGATAACTATGGCTACACCTTC
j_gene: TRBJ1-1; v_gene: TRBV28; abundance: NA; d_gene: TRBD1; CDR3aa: CASSFQGATNTEAFF; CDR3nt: TGTGCCAGCAGTTTTCAGGGGGCTACGAACACTGAAGCTTTCTTT
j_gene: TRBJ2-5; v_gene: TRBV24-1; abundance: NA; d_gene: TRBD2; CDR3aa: CATSVGRDQETQYF; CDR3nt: TGTGCCACCAGTGTCGGGAGGGACCAGGAGACCCAGTACTTC
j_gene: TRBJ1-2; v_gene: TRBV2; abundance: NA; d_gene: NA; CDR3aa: CASSLAENYGYTF; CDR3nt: TGTGCCAGCAGTCTCGCCGAGAACTATGGCTACACCTTC
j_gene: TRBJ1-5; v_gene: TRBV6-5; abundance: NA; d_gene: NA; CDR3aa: CASIRGDQDNQPQHF; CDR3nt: TGTGCCAGCATCAGGGGAGATCAGGACAATCAGCCCCAGCATTTT
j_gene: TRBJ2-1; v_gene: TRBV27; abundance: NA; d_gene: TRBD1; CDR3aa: CASSAGTGTSEQFF; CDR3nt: TGTGCCAGCAGTGCCGGGACAGGTACGAGTGAGCAGTTCTTC
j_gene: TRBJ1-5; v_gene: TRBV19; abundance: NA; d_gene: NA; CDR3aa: CASSTPTRGNNQPQHF; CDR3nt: TGTGCCAGTAGTACACCCACAAGGGGGAACAATCAGCCCCAGCATTTT
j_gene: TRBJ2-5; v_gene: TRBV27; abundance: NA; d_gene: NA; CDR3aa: CASRDRGVGETQYF; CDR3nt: TGTGCCAGCAGGGACCGCGGGGTGGGAGAGACCCAGTACTTC
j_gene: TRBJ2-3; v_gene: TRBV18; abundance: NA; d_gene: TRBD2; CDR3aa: CASSPHVGSGSADTQYF; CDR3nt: TGTGCCAGCTCACCTCACGTGGGTAGCGGGAGTGCGGATACGCAGTATTTT
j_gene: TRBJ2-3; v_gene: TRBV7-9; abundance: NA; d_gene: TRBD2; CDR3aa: CASSPAGGSTDTQYF; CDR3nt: TGTGCCAGCAGCCCGGCGGGGGGTAGCACAGATACGCAGTATTTT
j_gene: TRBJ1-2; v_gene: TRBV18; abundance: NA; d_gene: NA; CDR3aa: CASSPPNSYGYTF; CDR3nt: TGTGCCAGCTCACCACCCAATAGCTATGGCTACACCTTC
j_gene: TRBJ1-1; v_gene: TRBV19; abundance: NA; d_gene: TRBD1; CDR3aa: CASSIPRAGGNFGAFF; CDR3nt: TGTGCCAGTAGTATTCCCCGAGCAGGGGGCAACTTCGGAGCTTTCTTT
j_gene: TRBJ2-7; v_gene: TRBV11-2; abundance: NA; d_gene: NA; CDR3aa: CASSSSYEQYF; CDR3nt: TGTGCCAGCAGCTCGTCCTACGAGCAGTACTTC
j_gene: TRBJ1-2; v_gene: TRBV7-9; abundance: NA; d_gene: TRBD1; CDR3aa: CASSGTGGNGYTF; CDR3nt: TGTGCCAGCAGCGGGACAGGGGGCAATGGCTACACCTTC
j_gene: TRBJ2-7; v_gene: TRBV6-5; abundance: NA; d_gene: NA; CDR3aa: CASTTRPYEQYF; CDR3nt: TGTGCCAGCACTACCAGGCCCTACGAGCAGTACTTC
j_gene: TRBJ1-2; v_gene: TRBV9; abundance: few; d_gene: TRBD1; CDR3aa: CASSVELGTGGYGYTF; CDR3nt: TGTGCCAGCAGCGTAGAGTTGGGGACAGGGGGCTATGGCTACACCTTC
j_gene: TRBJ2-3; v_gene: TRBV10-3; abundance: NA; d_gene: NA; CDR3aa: CAIRRTGTTADTQYF; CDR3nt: TGTGCCATCAGACGGACAGGGACTACGGCAGATACGCAGTATTTT
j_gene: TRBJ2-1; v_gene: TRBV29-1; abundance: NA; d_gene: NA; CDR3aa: CSVLPWADPHSSYNEQFF; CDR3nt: TGCAGCGTTCTTCCGTGGGCAGACCCCCACAGCTCCTACAATGAGCAGTTCTTC
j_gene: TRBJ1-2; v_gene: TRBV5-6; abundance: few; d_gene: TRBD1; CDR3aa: CASSTGTGYGYTF; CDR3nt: TGTGCCAGCAGCACCGGGACAGGTTATGGCTACACCTTC
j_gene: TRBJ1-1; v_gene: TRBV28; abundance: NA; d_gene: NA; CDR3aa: CASSLSGIREAFF; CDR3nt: TGTGCCAGCAGTTTATCAGGGATACGAGAAGCTTTCTTT
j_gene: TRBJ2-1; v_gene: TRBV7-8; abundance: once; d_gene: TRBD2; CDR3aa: CASRSLDKGLAGVNEQFF; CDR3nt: TGTGCCAGCAGGAGCTTGGATAAGGGACTAGCGGGAGTCAATGAGCAGTTCTTC
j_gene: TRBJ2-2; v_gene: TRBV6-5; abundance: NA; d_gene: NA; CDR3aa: CASSFRRELNTGELFF; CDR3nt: TGTGCCAGCAGTTTCAGGAGGGAGTTGAACACCGGGGAGCTGTTTTTT
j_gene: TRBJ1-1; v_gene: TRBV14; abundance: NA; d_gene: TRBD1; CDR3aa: CASSHYTGTGKDEAFF; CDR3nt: TGTGCCAGCAGCCATTACACCGGGACAGGAAAGGATGAAGCTTTCTTT
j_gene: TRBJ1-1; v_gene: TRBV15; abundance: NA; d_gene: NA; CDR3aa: CATSRGGTGSGTEAFF; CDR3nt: TGTGCCACCAGCAGGGGTGGAACAGGAAGTGGGACTGAAGCTTTCTTT
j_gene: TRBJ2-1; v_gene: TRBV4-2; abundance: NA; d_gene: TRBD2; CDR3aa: CASSQGVLAGVDNEQFF; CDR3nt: TGTGCCAGCAGCCAAGGGGTTCTAGCGGGAGTCGACAATGAGCAGTTCTTC
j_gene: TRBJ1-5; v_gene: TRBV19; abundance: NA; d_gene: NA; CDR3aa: CASSIPDISNQPQHF; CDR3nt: TGTGCCAGTAGTATCCCGGACATTAGCAATCAGCCCCAGCATTTT
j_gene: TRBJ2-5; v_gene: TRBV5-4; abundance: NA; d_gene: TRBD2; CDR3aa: CASSASGTSAQETQYF; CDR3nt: TGTGCCAGCAGCGCCTCCGGGACTAGCGCTCAAGAGACCCAGTACTTC
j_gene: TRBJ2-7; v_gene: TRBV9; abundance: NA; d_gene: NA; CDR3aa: CASSVNSGSSYEQYF; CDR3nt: TGTGCCAGCAGCGTAAATAGCGGCAGCTCCTACGAGCAGTACTTC
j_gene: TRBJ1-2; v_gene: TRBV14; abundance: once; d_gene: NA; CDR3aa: CASSQDRRGPGYTF; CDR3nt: TGTGCCAGCAGCCAAGATAGGAGGGGACCTGGCTACACCTTC
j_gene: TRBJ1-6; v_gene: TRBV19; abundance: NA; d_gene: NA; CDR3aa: CASSNSGFNSPLHF; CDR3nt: TGTGCCAGTAGTAATTCGGGGTTTAATTCACCCCTCCACTTT
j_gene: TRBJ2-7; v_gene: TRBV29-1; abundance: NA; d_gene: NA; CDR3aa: CSVRGTDEQYF; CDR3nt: TGCAGCGTTCGGGGAACAGACGAGCAGTACTTC
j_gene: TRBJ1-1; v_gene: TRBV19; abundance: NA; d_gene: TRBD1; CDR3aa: CASRGTGRDTEAFF; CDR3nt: TGTGCCAGTAGGGGGACAGGGAGGGACACTGAAGCTTTCTTT
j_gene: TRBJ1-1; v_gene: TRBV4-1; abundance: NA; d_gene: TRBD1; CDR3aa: CASSLIGQVNTEAFF; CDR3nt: TGCGCCAGCAGCCTAATAGGACAGGTGAACACTGAAGCTTTCTTT
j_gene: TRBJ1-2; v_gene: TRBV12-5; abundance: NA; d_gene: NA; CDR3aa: CASGFARLNYGYTF; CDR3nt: TGTGCTAGTGGTTTTGCCAGGTTGAACTATGGCTACACCTTC
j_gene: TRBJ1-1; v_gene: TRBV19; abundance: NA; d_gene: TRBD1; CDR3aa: CASSMGQGDLNTEAFF; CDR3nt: TGTGCCAGTAGTATGGGGCAGGGGGATCTGAACACTGAAGCTTTCTTT
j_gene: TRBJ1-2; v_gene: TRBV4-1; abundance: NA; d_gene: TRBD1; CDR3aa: CASSPDRAVGYGYTF; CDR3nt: TGCGCCAGCAGTCCCGACAGGGCGGTAGGCTATGGCTACACCTTC
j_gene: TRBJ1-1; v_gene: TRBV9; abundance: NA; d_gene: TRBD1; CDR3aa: CASSQGTGTEAFF; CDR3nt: TGTGCCAGCAGCCAGGGGACAGGCACTGAAGCTTTCTTT
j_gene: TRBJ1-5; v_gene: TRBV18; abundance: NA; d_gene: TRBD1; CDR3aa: CASSPRQGENQPQHF; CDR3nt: TGTGCCAGCTCACCTCGGCAGGGGGAAAATCAGCCCCAGCATTTT
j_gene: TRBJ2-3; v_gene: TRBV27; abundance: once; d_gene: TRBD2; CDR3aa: CASSPILAGGPTDTQYF; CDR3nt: TGTGCCAGCAGTCCCATACTAGCGGGAGGGCCTACAGATACGCAGTATTTT
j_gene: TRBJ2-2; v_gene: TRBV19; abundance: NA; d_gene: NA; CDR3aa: CASLNRENTGELFF; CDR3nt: TGTGCCAGCTTAAACAGGGAGAACACCGGGGAGCTGTTTTTT
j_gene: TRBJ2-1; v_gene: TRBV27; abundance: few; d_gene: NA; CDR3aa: CASSLWAAVSYNEQFF; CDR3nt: TGTGCCAGCAGTTTATGGGCAGCCGTCTCCTACAATGAGCAGTTCTTC
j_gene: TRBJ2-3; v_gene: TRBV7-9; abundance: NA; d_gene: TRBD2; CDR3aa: CASSLGASGGGSWQYF; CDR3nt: TGTGCCAGCAGCTTAGGCGCTAGCGGGGGGGGTTCGTGGCAGTATTTT
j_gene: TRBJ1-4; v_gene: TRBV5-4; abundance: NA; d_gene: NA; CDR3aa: CASKAGRGEKLFF; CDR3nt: TGTGCCAGCAAGGCAGGCCGAGGGGAAAAACTGTTTTTT
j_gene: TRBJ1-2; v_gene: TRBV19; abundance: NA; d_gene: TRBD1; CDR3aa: CASIRTGMGDGYTF; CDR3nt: TGTGCCAGTATCCGGACAGGGATGGGAGATGGCTACACCTTC
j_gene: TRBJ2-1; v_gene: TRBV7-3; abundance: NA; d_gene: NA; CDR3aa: CASSLSPLQDHNEQFF; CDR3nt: TGTGCCAGCAGCTTATCCCCCCTCCAGGATCACAATGAGCAGTTCTTC
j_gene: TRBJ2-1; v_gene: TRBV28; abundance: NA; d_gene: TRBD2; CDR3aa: CASRGGLATYNEQFF; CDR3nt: TGTGCCAGCAGGGGGGGACTAGCGACGTACAATGAGCAGTTCTTC
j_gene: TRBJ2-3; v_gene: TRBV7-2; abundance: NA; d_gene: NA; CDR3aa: CASSSARGLRNADTQYF; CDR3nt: TGTGCCAGCAGCTCCGCCCGGGGACTCAGGAACGCGGATACGCAGTATTTT
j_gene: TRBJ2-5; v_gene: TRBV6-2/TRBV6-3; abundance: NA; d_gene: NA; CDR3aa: CASSYDLLRETQYF; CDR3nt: TGTGCCAGCAGTTACGACTTACTTCGTGAGACCCAGTACTTC
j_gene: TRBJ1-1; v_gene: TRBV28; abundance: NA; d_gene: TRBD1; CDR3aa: CASCSASARGLNTEAFF; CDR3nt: TGTGCCAGCTGCTCTGCTTCGGCCAGGGGGTTGAACACTGAAGCTTTCTTT
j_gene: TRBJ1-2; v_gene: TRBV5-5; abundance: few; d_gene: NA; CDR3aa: CASSFSGDYGYTF; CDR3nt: TGTGCCAGCAGCTTCTCAGGGGACTATGGCTACACCTTC
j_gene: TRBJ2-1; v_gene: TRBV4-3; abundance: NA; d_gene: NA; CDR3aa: CASSQTSREYNEQFF; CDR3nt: TGCGCCAGCAGCCAAACTAGCAGGGAATACAATGAGCAGTTCTTC
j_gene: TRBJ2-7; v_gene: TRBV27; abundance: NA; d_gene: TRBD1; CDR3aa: CASSRLGQGSYEQYF; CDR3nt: TGTGCCAGCAGTCGCCTGGGACAGGGATCTTACGAGCAGTACTTC